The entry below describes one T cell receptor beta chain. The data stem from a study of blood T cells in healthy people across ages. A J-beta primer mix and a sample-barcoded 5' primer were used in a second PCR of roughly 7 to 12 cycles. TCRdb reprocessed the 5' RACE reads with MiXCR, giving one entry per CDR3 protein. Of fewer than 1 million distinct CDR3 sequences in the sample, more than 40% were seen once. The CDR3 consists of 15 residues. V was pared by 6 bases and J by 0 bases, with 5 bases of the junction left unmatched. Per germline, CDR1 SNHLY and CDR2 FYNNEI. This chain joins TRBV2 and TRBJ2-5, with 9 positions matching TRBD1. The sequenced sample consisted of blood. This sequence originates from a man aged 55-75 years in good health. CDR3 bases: TGTGCCAGCAGCGGACAGGGGATCAACCAAGAGACCCAGTACTTC. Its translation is CASSGQGINQETQYF.